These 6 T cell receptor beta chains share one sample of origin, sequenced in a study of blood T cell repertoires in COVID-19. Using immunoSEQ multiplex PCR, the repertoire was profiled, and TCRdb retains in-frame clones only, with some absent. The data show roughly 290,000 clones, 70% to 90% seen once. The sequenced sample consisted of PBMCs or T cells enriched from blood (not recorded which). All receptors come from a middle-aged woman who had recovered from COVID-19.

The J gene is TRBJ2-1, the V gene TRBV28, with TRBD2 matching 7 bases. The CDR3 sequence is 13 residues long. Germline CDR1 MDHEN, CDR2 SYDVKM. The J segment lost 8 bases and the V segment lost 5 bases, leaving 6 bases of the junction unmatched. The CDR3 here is CASSTRLADEQFF. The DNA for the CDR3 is TGTGCCAGCAGTACCCGACTAGCCGATGAGCAGTTCTTC.

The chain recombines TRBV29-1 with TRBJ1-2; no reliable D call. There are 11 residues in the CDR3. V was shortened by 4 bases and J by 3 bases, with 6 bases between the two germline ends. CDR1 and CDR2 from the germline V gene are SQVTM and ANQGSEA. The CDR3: CSVGEDYGYTF. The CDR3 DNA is TGCAGCGTTGGGGAGGACTATGGCTACACCTTC.

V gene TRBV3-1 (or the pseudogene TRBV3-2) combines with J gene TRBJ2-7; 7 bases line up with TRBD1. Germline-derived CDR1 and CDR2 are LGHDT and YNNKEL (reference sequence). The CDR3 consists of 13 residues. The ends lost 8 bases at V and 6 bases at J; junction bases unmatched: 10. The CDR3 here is CASLRRTGGEQYF. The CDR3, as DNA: TGTGCCAGCCTCCGACGGACAGGAGGCGAGCAGTACTTC.

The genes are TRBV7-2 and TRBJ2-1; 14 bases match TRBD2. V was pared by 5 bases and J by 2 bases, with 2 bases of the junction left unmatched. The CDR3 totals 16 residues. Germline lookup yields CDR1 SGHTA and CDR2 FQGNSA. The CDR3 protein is CASSRGLAGAYNEQFF. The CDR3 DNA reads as TGTGCCAGCAGCCGGGGACTAGCGGGAGCCTACAATGAGCAGTTCTTC.

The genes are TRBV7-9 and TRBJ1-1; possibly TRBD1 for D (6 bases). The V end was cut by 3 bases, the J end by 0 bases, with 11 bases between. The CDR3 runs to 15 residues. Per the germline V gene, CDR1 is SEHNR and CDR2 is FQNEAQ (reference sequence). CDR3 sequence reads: CASSFGGHLNTEAFF. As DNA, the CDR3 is TGTGCCAGCAGCTTTGGGGGACACCTGAACACTGAAGCTTTCTTT.

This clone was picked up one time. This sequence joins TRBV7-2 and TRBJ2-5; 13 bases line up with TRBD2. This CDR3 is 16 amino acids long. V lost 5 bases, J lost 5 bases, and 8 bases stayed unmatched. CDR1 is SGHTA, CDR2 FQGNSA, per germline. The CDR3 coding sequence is TGTGCCAGCAGCACCCCCGGGACTAGCGGGATGGAGACCCAGTACTTC. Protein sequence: CASSTPGTSGMETQYF. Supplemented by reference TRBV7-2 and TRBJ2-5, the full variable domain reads GAGVSQSPSNKVTEKGKDVELRCDPISGHTALYWYRQSLGQGLEFLIYFQGNSAPDKSGLPSDRFSAERTGGSVSTLTIQRTQQEDSAVYLCASSTPGTSGMETQYFGPGTRLLVL.